Below, 20 T cell receptor beta chains from the same sample are listed, as sequenced in a study of T-cell memory formation after mild COVID-19. TCRdb reprocessed the 5' RACE reads with MiXCR, giving one entry per CDR3 protein. The table shows roughly 150,000 distinct CDR3 sequences, with approximately 15% occurring only once. Sequenced sample: PBMCs or a T cell subset sorted from them (not recorded which). These receptor sequences come from an adult woman who had mild COVID-19 (a few samples of this study predate the infection). Cell type and time point are not known.

J is TRBJ1-1 and V is TRBV30, with D unclear. Germline CDR1 and CDR2: GTSNPN and SVGIG (reference sequence). The length of the CDR3 is 11 residues. Trimming removed 5 bases at V and 6 bases at J, with 10 bases between. The CDR3 reads CAWGRVSEAFF. The CDR3 DNA is TGTGCCTGGGGGAGGGTTTCTGAAGCTTTCTTT.

In nucleotides, the CDR3 is TGTGCCAGCAGCTTAGAAGCGGCGGGAGCCGGGGAGACCCAGTACTTC. Its translation is CASSLEAAGAGETQYF. The chain combines TRBV7-9 with TRBJ2-5; TRBD2 aligns across 7 bases. Trimming cost V 1 base and J 5 bases; bases outside gene matches: 10. Germline assignment: CDR1 SEHNR and CDR2 FQNEAQ (reference sequence). This CDR3 region has 16 residues.

This clonotype has a handful of counts. The chain employs TRBV7-9 and TRBJ1-1; maybe TRBD1 (5 bases). Germline V gene sequence: CDR1 SEHNR, CDR2 FQNEAQ (reference sequence). CDR3 length: 13 amino acids. The V and J ends lost 10 bases and 3 bases respectively, with 15 bases between them. This CDR3 reads CAIMRPGDTEAFF. CDR3 bases: TGTGCCATCATGCGACCGGGGGACACTGAAGCTTTCTTT.

This clonotype was seen once. The chain joins TRBV12-3 or TRBV12-4 to TRBJ2-2; 9 nucleotides agree with TRBD1. The CDR3 is 16 amino acids. The V segment lost 6 bases and the J segment 5 bases; nucleotides outside the gene matches: 10. As DNA, the CDR3 is TGTGCCAGCAGACCCCCGGGGACAGGGCAGACCGGGGAGCTGTTTTTT. This translates into CASRPPGTGQTGELFF.

The sample holds a few counts of this clonotype. The chain carries TRBV6-5 and TRBJ1-1; D is perhaps TRBD1 (5 bases). CDR3 length: 16 residues. The germline CDR1 and CDR2 sequences are MNHEY and SVGAGI. V lost 1 base and J 1 base, leaving 13 bases between the germline ends. DNA for the CDR3: TGTGCCAGCAGTTACTTCCCGGGACGCCGGAACACTGAAGCTTTCTTT. This gives the protein CASSYFPGRRNTEAFF.

This clonotype was counted between two and nine times. J is TRBJ1-5 and V is TRBV19; 11 positions match TRBD1. The germline CDR1 and CDR2 sequences are LNHDA and SQIVND (reference sequence). The CDR3 is 16 amino acids. With V trimmed by 5 bases and J by 4 bases, 7 bases remained unmatched. CDR3 DNA sequence: TGTGCCAGTAGTGCCCGGGACAGGGGGTTGAATCAGCCCCAGCATTTT. Residues: CASSARDRGLNQPQHF.

This clonotype was seen a handful of times. CDR3 DNA sequence: TGTGCCAGCAGCATAGCAAAGGGGACAGTTACCAAAAACATTCAGTACTTC. Translation gives CASSIAKGTVTKNIQYF. The V gene is TRBV5-4, the J gene TRBJ2-4; 7 positions agree with TRBD1. CDR1 SGHNT and CDR2 YYREEE come from the germline V gene (reference sequence). This CDR3 has 17 residues. V shed 4 bases and J 2 bases; nucleotides not matched to a gene: 12.

The chain combines TRBV5-5 with TRBJ2-7; D may be TRBD1 or TRBD2 (5 bases each). V was trimmed by 3 bases and J by 5 bases, leaving 15 bases between them. CDR3 length: 14 residues. CDR1 and CDR2 (germline): SGHKS, YYEKEE (reference sequence). CDR3 sequence: CASSYDTGGHEQYF. The CDR3 nucleotides are TGTGCCAGCAGCTACGACACAGGAGGTCACGAGCAGTACTTC. Drawing the rest from reference TRBV5-5 and TRBJ2-7, the complete variable domain is DAGVTQSPTHLIKTRGQQVTLRCSPISGHKSVSWYQQVLGQGPQFIFQYYEKEERGRGNFPDRFSARQFPNYSSELNVNALLLGDSALYLCASSYDTGGHEQYFGPGTRLTVT.

This clonotype was detected a few times. V usage is TRBV5-1 and J usage is TRBJ2-5, with D perhaps assigned TRBD1 or TRBD2 (5 bases each). Trimming pared 4 bases from V and 5 bases from J, leaving 18 bases between. From germline, CDR1 is SGHRS and CDR2 YFSETQ. This CDR3 has 15 residues. CDR3 in amino acids: CASSDGHSGGETQYF. The CDR3 coding sequence is TGCGCCAGCAGCGATGGACATTCCGGCGGGGAGACCCAGTACTTC. The variable domain in full, with the rest retrieved from reference TRBV5-1 and TRBJ2-5, is KAGVTQTPRYLIKTRGQQVTLSCSPISGHRSVSWYQQTPGQGLQFLFEYFSETQRNKGNFPGRFSGRQFSNSRSEMNVSTLELGDSALYLCASSDGHSGGETQYFGPGTRLLVL.

The rearrangement uses TRBV12-3 or TRBV12-4 and TRBJ2-3; no clear D. The V and J ends lost 5 bases and 4 bases respectively, with 10 bases between them. This CDR3 region has 13 residues. The CDR3 DNA is TGTGCCAGCAGTCCTCAGTTCCCAGATACGCAGTATTTT. Translated: CASSPQFPDTQYF.

This clonotype was observed a few times. V gene TRBV5-1 combines with J gene TRBJ2-7; D not certain. V lost 5 bases to trimming and J lost 0 bases, with 12 bases between them. Germline V CDR1 and CDR2: SGHRS, YFSETQ. The CDR3 covers 14 residues. The CDR3: CASRADTSSYEQYF. Written as DNA, the CDR3 is TGCGCCAGCAGAGCCGACACAAGCTCCTACGAGCAGTACTTC.

This sequence joins TRBV12-3 or TRBV12-4 and TRBJ1-6, with 8 positions matching TRBD1. This CDR3 comprises 14 residues. With V trimmed by 6 bases and J by 5 bases, 3 bases remained unmatched. In DNA, the CDR3 is TGTGCCAGCAGACCACAGGGGGATAATTCACCCCTCCACTTT. Its protein product is CASRPQGDNSPLHF.

The gene calls are TRBV18 and TRBJ2-2, with D perhaps matching TRBD2 (5 bases). The V end lost 7 bases, the J end lost 0 bases, and 12 bases lay between the germline ends. Per germline, CDR1 KGHSH and CDR2 LQKENI. The CDR3 length is 15 residues. The CDR3 region has the DNA TGTGCCAGCTTGAGCGGAACCGCGAACACCGGGGAGCTGTTTTTT. Translating gives CASLSGTANTGELFF.

This clonotype was recorded at least ten times. This chain links TRBV7-9 with TRBJ2-7; 9 bases fit TRBD1. This CDR3 is built from 15 residues. Germline V gene data show CDR1 as SEHNR and CDR2 as FQNEAQ (reference sequence). V lost 1 base, J lost 4 bases, and 5 bases stayed unmatched. CDR3 in DNA: TGTGCCAGCAGCTTAGTCGGACAGGGGAGATACGAGCAGTACTTC. It specifies CASSLVGQGRYEQYF.

This rearrangement joins TRBV9 to TRBJ2-7; D is unresolved. V was shortened by 2 bases and J by 0 bases, with 15 bases between the two germline ends. CDR1 is SGDLS and CDR2 is YYNGEE in the germline V gene. The CDR3 loop spans 16 amino acids. The CDR3 DNA sequence: TGTGCCAGCAGCGTCGACGGGCAGAAGTCCTCCTACGAGCAGTACTTC. Translated: CASSVDGQKSSYEQYF. Full variable domain (rest looked up from reference TRBV9 and TRBJ2-7): DSGVTQTPKHLITATGQRVTLRCSPRSGDLSVYWYQQSLDQGLQFLIQYYNGEERAKGNILERFSAQQFPDLHSELNLSSLELGDSALYFCASSVDGQKSSYEQYFGPGTRLTVT.

For this clonotype: A read error may account for a junction end that differs from germline. V gene TRBV14 combines with J gene TRBJ2-1; D possibly corresponds to TRBD1 (6 bases). Looked up from germline, CDR1 is SGHDN and CDR2 is FVKESK. CDR3 length equals 12 residues. The CDR3 DNA is TGTGCCAGCAGCCCGGGGACAAGAGCAGCGTCCTTC. This gives the protein CASSPGTRAASF.

This clonotype showed up just a few times. This sequence joins TRBV12-3 or TRBV12-4 and TRBJ1-5; tentative D call: TRBD1 (5 bases). The CDR3 sequence is 13 residues long. V was pared by 8 bases and J by 6 bases, with 14 bases between. Here the CDR3 reads CASRDRGTQPQHF. The CDR3 coding sequence is TGTGCCAGCCGGGATAGAGGGACTCAGCCCCAGCATTTT.

This clonotype turned up a few times. This may stem from a read error, because a much larger clone lies one nucleotide away. This chain joins TRBV6-4 and TRBJ2-2; TRBD1 might be the D (5 bases). The germline gives CDR1 MRHNA, CDR2 SNTAGT. This CDR3 has 13 amino acids. V shed 2 bases and J shed 4 bases, with 5 bases lying between them. CDR3 loop: CASSDRGTGELFF. The CDR3 coding sequence is TGTGCCAGCAGTGACAGGGGCACCGGGGAGCTGTTTTTT.

This clonotype was found a few times. This sequence joins TRBV20-1 and TRBJ1-5, with 8 bases lining up with TRBD1. The CDR3 covers 15 residues. Germline V CDR1 and CDR2: DFQATT, SNEGSKA (reference sequence). V was pared by 5 bases and J by 7 bases, with 13 bases of the junction left unmatched. The CDR3 bases are TGCAGTGCTGTCCAGGGGGCCCCAATTAGGCAGCCCCAGCATTTT. Translated: CSAVQGAPIRQPQHF.

This clonotype occurred many times. The V call is TRBV24-1, the J call TRBJ2-2; no reliable D call. Deletions cut 0 bases from V and 6 bases from J, with 7 bases between. The CDR3 totals 14 residues. The germline V gene has CDR1 KGHDR and CDR2 SFDVKD. The CDR3 loop reads CATSDLWGAGELFF. For the CDR3, the DNA is TGTGCCACCAGTGATTTGTGGGGTGCCGGGGAGCTGTTTTTT.